Listed below are T cell receptor beta chains from one sample, sequenced in a study of blood T cells in healthy people across ages. One entry per CDR3 protein, called by TCRdb with MiXCR from the 5' RACE reads. The sample has more than 700,000 distinct CDR3 sequences, approximately 55% seen once; the top ten hold approximately 40%. Material for sequencing was blood. The receptors were sampled from an elderly man in good health. Each CDR3 is given with its conserved first and last residue. D genes are given only for firm matches. Some rows mark clone size as missing; the rest say once, few, many or name a class of expanded clone.

size,J,V,D,DNA,CDR3
NA,TRBJ2-2,TRBV12-3/TRBV12-4,NA,TGTGCCAGCAGTCTCAGGGGTGGGACCGGGGAGCTGTTTTTT,CASSLRGGTGELFF
NA,TRBJ2-6,TRBV30,TRBD1,TGTGCCTGGTCGACCACAGGGGGCTCTGGGGCCAACGTCCTGACTTTC,CAWSTTGGSGANVLTF
NA,TRBJ1-4,TRBV3-1,NA,TGTGCCAGCAGGCAGACAGAGGGAGGACTGTTTTTT,CASRQTEGGLFF
NA,TRBJ2-5,TRBV11-2,TRBD2,TGTGCCAGCAGAAGCCTAGCGGGAAAACGGCAGTACTTC,CASRSLAGKRQYF
NA,TRBJ2-3,TRBV20-1,NA,TGCAGTGCTAGTACCCGGCTCGCGGTAGACACAGATACGCAGTATTTT,CSASTRLAVDTDTQYF
few,TRBJ2-6,TRBV12-3/TRBV12-4,NA,TGTGCCAGCACCCTGGGCCAGGGGGGGTCCGGGGCCAACGTCCTGACTTTC,CASTLGQGGSGANVLTF
NA,TRBJ2-7,TRBV18,NA,TGTGCCAGCTCACCGGCAGGGTACTACGAGCAGTACTTC,CASSPAGYYEQYF
NA,TRBJ2-2,TRBV7-8,NA,TGTGCCAGCAGCTTCAGACCGGGCCCGAACACCGGGGAGCTGTTTTTT,CASSFRPGPNTGELFF
NA,TRBJ2-5,TRBV20-1,TRBD2,TGCAGTGCTAGGACTAGCGAGGAGACCCAGTACTTC,CSARTSEETQYF
NA,TRBJ2-1,TRBV5-1,NA,TGCGCCAGCAGCCCCGGTAGGAGGTCGTTGAATGAGCAGTTCTTC,CASSPGRRSLNEQFF
few,TRBJ2-1,TRBV21-1,NA,TGTGCCAGCAGCACCCTCATGGACGGGACAGGGGCGGGAGCTCACTACAATGAGCAGTTCTTC,CASSTLMDGTGAGAHYNEQFF
NA,TRBJ2-7,TRBV27,TRBD1,TGTGCCAGCCACAGGGGGCGCGGAACCTACGAGCAGTACTTC,CASHRGRGTYEQYF
NA,TRBJ1-6,TRBV5-4,NA,TGTGCCAGCAGCTCTCCGGGGGGAAATTCACCCCTCCACTTT,CASSSPGGNSPLHF
NA,TRBJ2-1,TRBV4-1,TRBD2,TGCGCCAGCAGCCCAGAGACTAGCGGGACTTACAATGAGCAGTTCTTC,CASSPETSGTYNEQFF
NA,TRBJ2-1,TRBV20-1,NA,TGCAGTGCTAGTGGGGGGAGCACCTACAATGAGCAGTTCTTC,CSASGGSTYNEQFF
NA,TRBJ2-4,TRBV25-1,NA,TGTGCCAGCAGCCCAGGACAGTACATTCAGTACTTC,CASSPGQYIQYF
NA,TRBJ1-2,TRBV20-1,NA,TGCAGTGCTAGCACAGGAGATAACTATGGCTACACCTTC,CSASTGDNYGYTF
NA,TRBJ2-7,TRBV29-1,TRBD2,TGCGGCGTCCGCTACCTTACTAGCGGGGAGTACGAGCAGTACTTC,CGVRYLTSGEYEQYF
NA,TRBJ1-2,TRBV12-3/TRBV12-4,NA,TGTGCCAGCAGTAAGACAGACTATGGCTACACCTTC,CASSKTDYGYTF
few,TRBJ2-7,TRBV20-1,TRBD2,TGCAGTGCTAGAGATCCTACGAGACGGCTAGCGGGAGTCTACGAGCAGTACTTC,CSARDPTRRLAGVYEQYF
NA,TRBJ1-2,TRBV3-1,NA,TGTGCCAGCAGCCCGGCAATGAACTATGGCTACACCTTC,CASSPAMNYGYTF
NA,TRBJ1-2,TRBV2,TRBD1,TGTGCCAGCAGTTACGGACAGGGTGACTATGGCTACACCTTC,CASSYGQGDYGYTF
NA,TRBJ1-2,TRBV20-1,NA,TGCAGTGCTAGAGTAATAATAGGGAGGTTCTCCACCTTC,CSARVIIGRFSTF
NA,TRBJ2-5,TRBV5-1,NA,TGCGCCAGCAGCTTGGGGAGCAGACAAGAGACCCAGTACTTC,CASSLGSRQETQYF
NA,TRBJ1-2,TRBV6-6,TRBD1,TGTGCCAGCAGCCGCTTTTCAACACCCGGACAGGGCTATGGCTACACCTTC,CASSRFSTPGQGYGYTF
NA,TRBJ2-1,TRBV5-1,NA,TGCGCCAGCAGCCCGGACGTCCACAATGAGCAGTTCTTC,CASSPDVHNEQFF
many,TRBJ2-3,TRBV29-1,NA,TGCAGCGTTGACAGACCGGGTCACAGATACGCGTATTTT,CSVDRPGHRYAYF